The 9 T cell receptor beta chains below were found in one sample sequenced in a study of cytotoxic CD8 clonotypes in ibrutinib-treated CLL. Profiled with immunoSEQ multiplex PCR; TCRdb holds only in-frame clones, not every one. Here the sample spans roughly 51,000 clones, about half being singletons. The sequencing used PBMCs, collected after 12 months of ibrutinib treatment. Source of these receptors: a human donor with chronic lymphocytic leukemia.

This clone was detected a few times. The J gene is TRBJ2-7, the V gene TRBV10-2; the match to TRBD2 covers 10 bases. After removal of 3 bases from V and 5 bases from J, the junction contained 7 bases not matched to a gene. The CDR3 runs to 15 residues. Germline V lookup: CDR1 WSHSY, CDR2 SAAADI. CDR3 in DNA: TGCGCCAGCAGTGATCCGGGGACTAGCGTACACGAGCAGTACTTC. Amino acid sequence: CASSDPGTSVHEQYF.

The V and J genes are TRBV5-4 and TRBJ2-2; TRBD2 matches 11 bases. Looked up from germline, CDR1 is SGHNT and CDR2 is YYREEE (reference sequence). J lost 5 bases, V lost 4 bases, and 10 bases had no gene match. The CDR3 sequence is 17 residues long. CDR3 nucleotides: TGTGCCAGCAGCGTAGATAGCGGGAGGGCCGGGACCGGGGAGCTGTTTTTT. The encoded protein is CASSVDSGRAGTGELFF.

V and J are TRBV27 and TRBJ2-7; 9 bases match TRBD1. V dropped 5 bases and J dropped 5; count of bases not matched to a gene: 4. The CDR3 spans 13 residues. Germline CDR1 is MNHEY and CDR2 is SMNVEV (reference sequence). CDR3: CASSETGGHEQYF. CDR3 DNA: TGTGCCAGCAGTGAAACAGGGGGCCACGAGCAGTACTTC.

The chain carries TRBV2 and TRBJ2-1; D is possibly TRBD1 (6 bases). Looked up from germline, CDR1 is SNHLY and CDR2 is FYNNEI. The CDR3 has 17 amino acids. Trimming stripped 3 bases from V and 8 bases from J, with 23 bases between. Here the CDR3 DNA reads TGTGCCAGCAGTGAGTCTCTACGGGCAGGGGAGATCGATGAGCAGTTCTTC. Its protein product is CASSESLRAGEIDEQFF.

By share, this clone counts as large. The chain recombines TRBV27 with TRBJ2-6, with D uncertain. Looked up from germline, CDR1 is MNHEY and CDR2 is SMNVEV (reference sequence). With 4 bases removed from V and 2 bases from J, the gap between germline ends came to 9 bases. The CDR3 totals 15 residues. The CDR3 DNA reads TGTGCCAGCAGTTCAGACCTCACTGGGGCCAACGTCCTGACTTTC. Residues: CASSSDLTGANVLTF.

This sequence joins TRBV30 and TRBJ1-2, with 7 bases aligning to TRBD1. The CDR3 has 12 amino acids. Germline CDR1 and CDR2: GTSNPN and SVGIG (reference sequence). V was clipped by 2 bases and J by 7 bases; unmatched bases: 4. CDR3 in DNA: TGTGCCTGGAGTCTGACAGGGAGTGGCTACACCTTC. Translating gives CAWSLTGSGYTF.

The chain employs TRBV4-2 and TRBJ1-2, with TRBD1 matching 8 bases. CDR1 is LGHNA and CDR2 is YNFKEQ in the germline V gene. This CDR3 comprises 15 residues. V lost 3 bases and J lost 4; bases outside the gene matches: 7. CDR3 bases: TGTGCCAGCAGCCAGGGTAGCGACAGGGGCTATGGCTACACCTTC. It encodes CASSQGSDRGYGYTF.

This clone was found a few times. This chain links TRBV7-2 with TRBJ2-7, with TRBD1 matching over 9 bases. Losses at the gene ends were 6 bases for V and 1 base for J; bases not matched to a gene: 7. The CDR3 has 15 amino acids. Per germline, CDR1 SGHTA and CDR2 FQGNSA. In nucleotides, the CDR3 is TGTGCCAGCAGGCTACAGGGGGCGCAATCCTACGAGCAGTACTTC. It codes for CASRLQGAQSYEQYF.

The chain has TRBV5-1 and TRBJ2-1; 14 bases are shared with TRBD2. Germline assignment: CDR1 SGHRS and CDR2 YFSETQ. This CDR3 is 17 amino acids long. V was pared by 4 bases and J by 4 bases, with 7 bases of the junction left unmatched. CDR3 in amino acids: CASSAGLAGVWYNEQFF. CDR3 coding DNA: TGCGCCAGCAGCGCGGGACTAGCGGGAGTTTGGTACAATGAGCAGTTCTTC.